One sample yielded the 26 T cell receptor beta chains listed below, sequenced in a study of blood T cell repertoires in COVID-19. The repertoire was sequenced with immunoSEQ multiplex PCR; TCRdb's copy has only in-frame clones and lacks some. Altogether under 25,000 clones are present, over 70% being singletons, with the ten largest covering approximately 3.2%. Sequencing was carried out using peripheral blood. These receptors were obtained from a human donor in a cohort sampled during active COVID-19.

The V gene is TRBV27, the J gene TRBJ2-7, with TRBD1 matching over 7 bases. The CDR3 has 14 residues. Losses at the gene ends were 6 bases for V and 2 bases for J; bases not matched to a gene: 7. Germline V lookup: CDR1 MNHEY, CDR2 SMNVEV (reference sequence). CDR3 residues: CASRSPGQTYEQYF. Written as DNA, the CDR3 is TGTGCCAGCAGGTCACCGGGACAGACCTACGAGCAGTACTTC.

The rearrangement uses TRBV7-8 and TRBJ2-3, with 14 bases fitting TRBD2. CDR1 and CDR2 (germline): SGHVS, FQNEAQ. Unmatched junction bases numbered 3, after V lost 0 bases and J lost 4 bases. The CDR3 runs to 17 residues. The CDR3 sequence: CASSLAGLAGGADTQYF. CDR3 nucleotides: TGTGCCAGCAGCTTAGCCGGACTAGCGGGAGGAGCAGATACGCAGTATTTT. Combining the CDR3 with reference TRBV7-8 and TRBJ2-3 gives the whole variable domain GAGVSQSPRYKVAKRGQDVALRCDPISGHVSLFWYQQALGQGPEFLTYFQNEAQLDKSGLPSDRFFAERPEGSVSTLKIQRTQQEDSAVYLCASSLAGLAGGADTQYFGPGTRLTVL.

The CDR3, as DNA: TGCGCCAGCAATCCGGGACAGGCCCACGTTGGAACTTTCTTT. Amino acid sequence: CASNPGQAHVGTFF. The chain links TRBV10-2 to TRBJ1-1; TRBD1 agrees at 8 bases. Unmatched junction bases numbered 16, after V lost 7 bases and J lost 12 bases. The CDR3 sequence is 14 residues long. Per the germline V gene, CDR1 is WSHSY and CDR2 is SAAADI.

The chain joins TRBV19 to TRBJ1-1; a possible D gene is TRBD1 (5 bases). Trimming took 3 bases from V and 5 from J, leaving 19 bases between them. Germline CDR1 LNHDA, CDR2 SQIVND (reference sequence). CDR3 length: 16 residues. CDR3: CASSMSNGRGRTEAFF. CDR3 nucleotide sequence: TGTGCCAGTAGTATGTCAAATGGGCGGGGGAGGACTGAAGCTTTCTTT. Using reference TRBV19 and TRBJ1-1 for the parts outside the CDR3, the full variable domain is DGGITQSPKYLFRKEGQNVTLSCEQNLNHDAMYWYRQDPGQGLRLIYYSQIVNDFQKGDIAEGYSVSREKKESFPLTVTSAQKNPTAFYLCASSMSNGRGRTEAFFGQGTRLTVV.

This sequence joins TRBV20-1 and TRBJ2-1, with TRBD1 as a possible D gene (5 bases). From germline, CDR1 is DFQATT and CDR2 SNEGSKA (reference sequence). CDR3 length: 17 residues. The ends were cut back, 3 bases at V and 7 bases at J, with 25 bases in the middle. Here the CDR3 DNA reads TGCAGTGCTAGTTCCAAATCGAACAGGCTGGCTGTAAATGAGCAGTTCTTC. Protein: CSASSKSNRLAVNEQFF.

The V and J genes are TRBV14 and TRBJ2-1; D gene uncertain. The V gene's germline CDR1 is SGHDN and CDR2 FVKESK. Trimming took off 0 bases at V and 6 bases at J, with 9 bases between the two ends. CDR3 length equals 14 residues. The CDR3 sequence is CASSQEDWLNEQFF. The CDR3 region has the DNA TGTGCCAGCAGCCAAGAAGACTGGCTCAATGAGCAGTTCTTC.

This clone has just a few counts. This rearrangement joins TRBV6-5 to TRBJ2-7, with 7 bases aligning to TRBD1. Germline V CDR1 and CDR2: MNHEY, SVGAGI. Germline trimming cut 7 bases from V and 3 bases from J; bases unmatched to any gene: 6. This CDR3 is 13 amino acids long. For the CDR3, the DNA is TGTGCCAGCAAGGGGGCAGGGGTCTACGAGCAGTACTTC. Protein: CASKGAGVYEQYF.

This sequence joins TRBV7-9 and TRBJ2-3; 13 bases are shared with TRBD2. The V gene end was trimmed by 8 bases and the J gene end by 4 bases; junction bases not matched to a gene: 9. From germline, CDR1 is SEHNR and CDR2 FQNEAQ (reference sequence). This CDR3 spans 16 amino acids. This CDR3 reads CASLRTSGSLSDTQYF. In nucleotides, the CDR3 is TGTGCCAGCTTGCGGACTAGCGGGAGTCTCTCAGATACGCAGTATTTT.

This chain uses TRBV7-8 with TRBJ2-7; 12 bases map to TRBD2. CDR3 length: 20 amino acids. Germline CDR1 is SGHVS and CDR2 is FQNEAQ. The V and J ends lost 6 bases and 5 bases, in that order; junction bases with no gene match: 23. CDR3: CASRLLLPGLAGKGAHEQYF. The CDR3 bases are TGTGCCAGCAGGCTACTACTCCCGGGACTAGCGGGCAAAGGCGCCCACGAGCAGTACTTC.

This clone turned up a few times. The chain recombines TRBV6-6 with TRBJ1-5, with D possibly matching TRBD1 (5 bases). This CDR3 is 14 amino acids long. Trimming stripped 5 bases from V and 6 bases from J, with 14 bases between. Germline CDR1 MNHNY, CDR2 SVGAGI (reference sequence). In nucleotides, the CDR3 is TGTGCCAGCAGTACACAGGCGCAGGCTCAGCCCCAGCATTTT. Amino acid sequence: CASSTQAQAQPQHF.

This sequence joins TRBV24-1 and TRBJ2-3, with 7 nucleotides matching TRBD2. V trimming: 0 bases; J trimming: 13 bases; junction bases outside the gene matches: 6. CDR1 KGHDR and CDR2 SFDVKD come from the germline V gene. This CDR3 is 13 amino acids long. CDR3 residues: CATSDLRLGGEYF. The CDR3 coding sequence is TGTGCCACCAGTGATTTGCGTCTGGGGGGGGAGTATTTT.

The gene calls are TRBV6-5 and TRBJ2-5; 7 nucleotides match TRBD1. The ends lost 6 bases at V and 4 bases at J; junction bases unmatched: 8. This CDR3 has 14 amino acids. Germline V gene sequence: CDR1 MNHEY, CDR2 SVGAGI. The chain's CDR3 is CASSFRDRGETQYF. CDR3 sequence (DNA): TGTGCCAGCAGCTTCCGGGACAGAGGAGAGACCCAGTACTTC.

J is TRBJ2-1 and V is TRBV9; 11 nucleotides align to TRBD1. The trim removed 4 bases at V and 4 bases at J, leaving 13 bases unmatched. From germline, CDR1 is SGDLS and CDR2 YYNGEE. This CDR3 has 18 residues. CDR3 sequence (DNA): TGTGCCAGCAGCCCCAGGGACAGGGGGATCTTGGCATACAATGAGCAGTTCTTC. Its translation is CASSPRDRGILAYNEQFF.

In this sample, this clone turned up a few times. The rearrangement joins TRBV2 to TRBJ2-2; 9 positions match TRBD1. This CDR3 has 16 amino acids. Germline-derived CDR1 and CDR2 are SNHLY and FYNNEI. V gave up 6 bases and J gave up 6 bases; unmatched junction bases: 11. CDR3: CASRTTGTGLPGELFF. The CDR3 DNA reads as TGTGCCAGCAGGACCACCGGGACAGGGCTGCCCGGGGAGCTGTTTTTT.

CDR3 region: CASSQSHEQFF. CDR3 bases: TGTGCCAGCAGCCAAAGCCATGAGCAGTTCTTC. V and J are TRBV3-1 (or the pseudogene TRBV3-2) and TRBJ2-1; no clear D. Germline CDR1 is LGHDT and CDR2 is YNNKEL (reference sequence). V lost 2 bases and J lost 8, with 4 bases in between. CDR3 length equals 11 residues.

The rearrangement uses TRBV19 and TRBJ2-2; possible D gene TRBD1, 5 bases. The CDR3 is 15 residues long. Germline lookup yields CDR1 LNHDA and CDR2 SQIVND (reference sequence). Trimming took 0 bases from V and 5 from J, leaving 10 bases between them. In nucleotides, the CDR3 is TGTGCCAGTAGTATAGATGGGTCAGGGACCGGGGAGCTGTTTTTT. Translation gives CASSIDGSGTGELFF.

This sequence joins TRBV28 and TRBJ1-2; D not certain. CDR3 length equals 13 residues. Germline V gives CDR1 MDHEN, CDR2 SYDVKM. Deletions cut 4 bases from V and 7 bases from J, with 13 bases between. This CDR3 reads CASSSDGVLGYTF. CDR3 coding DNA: TGTGCCAGCAGTTCCGACGGGGTCCTTGGCTACACCTTC.

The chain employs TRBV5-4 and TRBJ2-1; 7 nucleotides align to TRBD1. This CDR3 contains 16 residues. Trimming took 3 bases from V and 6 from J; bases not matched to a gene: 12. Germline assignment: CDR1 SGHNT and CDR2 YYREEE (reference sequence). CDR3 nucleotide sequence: TGTGCCAGCAGCTCAAAGACAGGACAGGCCGGCAATGAGCAGTTCTTC. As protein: CASSSKTGQAGNEQFF.

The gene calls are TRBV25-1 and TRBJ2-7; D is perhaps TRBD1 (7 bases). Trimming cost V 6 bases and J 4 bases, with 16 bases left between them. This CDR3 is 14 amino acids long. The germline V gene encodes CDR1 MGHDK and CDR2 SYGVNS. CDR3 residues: CASRPTGEAYEQYF. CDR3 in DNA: TGTGCCAGCAGACCCACAGGGGAGGCTTACGAGCAGTACTTC.

DNA for the CDR3: TGCGCCAGCAGCTTGGTGCCAGGGGAAAATTCACCCCTCCACTTT. This sequence encodes CASSLVPGENSPLHF. The chain links TRBV5-1 to TRBJ1-6; a weak D match, TRBD1 (6 bases). The germline V gene encodes CDR1 SGHRS and CDR2 YFSETQ. With 0 bases removed from V and 7 bases from J, the gap between germline ends came to 11 bases. CDR3 length: 15 residues.

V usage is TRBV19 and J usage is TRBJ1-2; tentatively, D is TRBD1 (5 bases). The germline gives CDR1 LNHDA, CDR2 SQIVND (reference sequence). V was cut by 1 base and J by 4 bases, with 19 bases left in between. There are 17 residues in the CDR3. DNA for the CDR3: TGTGCCAGTAGTATAGGCAGCGGGGCCGCCGGACCCTATGGCTACACCTTC. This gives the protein CASSIGSGAAGPYGYTF.

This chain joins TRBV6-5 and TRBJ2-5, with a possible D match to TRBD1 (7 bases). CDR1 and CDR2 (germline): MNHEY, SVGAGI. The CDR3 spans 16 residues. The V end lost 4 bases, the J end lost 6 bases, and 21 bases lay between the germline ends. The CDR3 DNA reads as TGTGCCAGCAGTTTAGGCGGGACAGATCCCTCCAAGACCCAGTACTTC. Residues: CASSLGGTDPSKTQYF.

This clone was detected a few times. In DNA form, the CDR3 reads TGTGCCAGCAGCTCCGGACGGGGAACCTACGAGCAGTACTTC. It translates to CASSSGRGTYEQYF. The gene calls are TRBV11-1 and TRBJ2-7; maybe TRBD2 (5 bases). The CDR3 loop spans 14 amino acids. The germline V and J ends were trimmed by 4 bases and 2 bases, with 12 bases remaining between them. Looked up from germline, CDR1 is SGHAT and CDR2 is FQDESV (reference sequence).

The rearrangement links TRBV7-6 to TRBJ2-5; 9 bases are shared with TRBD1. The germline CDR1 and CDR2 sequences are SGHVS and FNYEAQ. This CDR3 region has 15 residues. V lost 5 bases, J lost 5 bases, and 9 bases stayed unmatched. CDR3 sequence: CASSNTGGQAETQYF. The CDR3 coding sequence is TGTGCCAGCAGCAACACAGGGGGCCAGGCGGAGACCCAGTACTTC.

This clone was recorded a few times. The CDR3 sequence is CASSRQGLGQPQHF. The DNA for the CDR3 is TGTGCCAGTAGTAGACAGGGGCTGGGTCAGCCCCAGCATTTT. The chain recombines TRBV19 with TRBJ1-5; 8 nucleotides line up with TRBD1. V was pared by 4 bases and J by 6 bases, with 5 bases of the junction left unmatched. The CDR3 consists of 14 residues. Per germline, CDR1 LNHDA and CDR2 SQIVND (reference sequence).

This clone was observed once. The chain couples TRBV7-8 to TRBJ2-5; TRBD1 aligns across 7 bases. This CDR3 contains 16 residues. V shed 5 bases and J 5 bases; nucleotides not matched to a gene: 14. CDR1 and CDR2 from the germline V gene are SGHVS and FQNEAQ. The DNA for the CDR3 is TGTGCCAGCAGCCTAAGCCCAGGGGGTGAAGGGGAGACCCAGTACTTC. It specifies CASSLSPGGEGETQYF. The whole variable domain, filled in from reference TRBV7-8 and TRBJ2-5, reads GAGVSQSPRYKVAKRGQDVALRCDPISGHVSLFWYQQALGQGPEFLTYFQNEAQLDKSGLPSDRFFAERPEGSVSTLKIQRTQQEDSAVYLCASSLSPGGEGETQYFGPGTRLLVL.